This TCR beta chain was sequenced for a study of HIV-infected patients and healthy controls. In its sample, this clonotype ranks as medium-sized. Whole blood was used without fractionation, so all unsorted peripheral T cells were included. CDR3 size: 12 residues. Trimming took 3 bases from V and 12 from J, leaving 13 bases between them. Per the germline V gene, CDR1 is SNHLY and CDR2 is FYNNEI. cDNA was made from around 0.45 ug RNA using alpha and beta constant primers. Using multiplexing indices, alpha and beta chain libraries were generated apart by chain-specific third strand synthesis. Using its own MiXCR run on the 5' RACE reads, TCRdb lists one record per CDR3 protein. The sample has some 13,000 distinct CDR3 sequences, about 10% seen once.

The receptor was isolated from an adult in good health. The sample comprised blood. The chain joins TRBV2 to TRBJ2-3, with unresolved D. The CDR3 reads CASSDLLDSQYF. CDR3 DNA sequence: TGTGCCAGCAGTGACCTACTCGACTCCCAGTATTTT.